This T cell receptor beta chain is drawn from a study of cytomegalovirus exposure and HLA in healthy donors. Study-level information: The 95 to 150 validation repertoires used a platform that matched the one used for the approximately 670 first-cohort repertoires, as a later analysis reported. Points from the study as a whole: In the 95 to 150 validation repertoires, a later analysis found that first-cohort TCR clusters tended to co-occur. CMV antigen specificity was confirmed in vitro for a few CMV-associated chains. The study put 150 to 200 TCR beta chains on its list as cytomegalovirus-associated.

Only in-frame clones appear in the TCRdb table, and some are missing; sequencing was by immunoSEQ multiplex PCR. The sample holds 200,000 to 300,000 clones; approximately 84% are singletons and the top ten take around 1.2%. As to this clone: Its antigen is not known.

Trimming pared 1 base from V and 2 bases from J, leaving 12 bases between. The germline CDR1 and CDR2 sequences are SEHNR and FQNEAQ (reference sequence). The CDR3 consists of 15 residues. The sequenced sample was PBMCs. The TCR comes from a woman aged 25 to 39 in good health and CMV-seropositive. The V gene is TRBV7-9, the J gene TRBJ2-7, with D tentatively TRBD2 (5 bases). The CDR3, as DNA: TGTGCCAGCAGCTTAGATGACTATTGGACCTACGAGCAGTACTTC. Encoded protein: CASSLDDYWTYEQYF.